This entry concerns a single T cell receptor (beta chain). This CDR3 comprises 16 residues. V was clipped by 1 base and J by 6 bases; unmatched bases: 7. Looked up from germline, CDR1 is SGHAT and CDR2 is FQDESV (reference sequence). This record belongs to a study of spatial heterogeneity in lung cancer. Each CDR3 protein is one row after TCRdb ran MiXCR on the 5' RACE reads. This table holds about 38,000 distinct CDR3 sequences, roughly 8% found once. The time point here: sample taken at primary tumor resection. No cell sorting; template was whole RNA from tumor, lung tissue or PBMC. This chain uses TRBV11-1 with TRBJ2-1; 9 bases align to TRBD2. Sequencing used PBMCs, obtained at surgery. The TCR originated in a male donor with early-stage non-small cell lung cancer. The CDR3, as DNA: TGTGCCAGCAGCTTAGAGTTGTGGCGGGAGGGCAATGAGCAGTTCTTC. It yields the protein CASSLELWREGNEQFF.